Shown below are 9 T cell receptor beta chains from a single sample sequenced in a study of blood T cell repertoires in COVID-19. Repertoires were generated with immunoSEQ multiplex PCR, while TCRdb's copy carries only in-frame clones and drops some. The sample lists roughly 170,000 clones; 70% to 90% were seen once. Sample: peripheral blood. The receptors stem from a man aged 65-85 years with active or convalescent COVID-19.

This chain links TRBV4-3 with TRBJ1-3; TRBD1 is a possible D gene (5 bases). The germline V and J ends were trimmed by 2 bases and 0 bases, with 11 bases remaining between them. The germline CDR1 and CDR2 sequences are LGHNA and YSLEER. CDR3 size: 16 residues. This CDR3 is CASSQKTDFSGNTIYF. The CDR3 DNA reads TGCGCCAGCAGCCAAAAGACAGACTTCTCTGGAAACACCATATATTTT.

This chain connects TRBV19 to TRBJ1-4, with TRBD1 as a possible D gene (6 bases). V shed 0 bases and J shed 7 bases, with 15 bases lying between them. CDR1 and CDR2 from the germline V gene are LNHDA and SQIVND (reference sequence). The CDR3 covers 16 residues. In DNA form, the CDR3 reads TGTGCCAGTAGTATAGATTGGGCAGGGGCAACTGAAAAACTGTTTTTT. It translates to CASSIDWAGATEKLFF.

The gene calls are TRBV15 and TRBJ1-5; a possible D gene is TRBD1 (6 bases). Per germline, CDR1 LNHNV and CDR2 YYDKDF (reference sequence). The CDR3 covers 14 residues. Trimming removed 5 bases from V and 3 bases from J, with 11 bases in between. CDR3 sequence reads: CATSADRINQPQHF. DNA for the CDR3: TGTGCCACCAGCGCCGACAGGATCAATCAGCCCCAGCATTTT.

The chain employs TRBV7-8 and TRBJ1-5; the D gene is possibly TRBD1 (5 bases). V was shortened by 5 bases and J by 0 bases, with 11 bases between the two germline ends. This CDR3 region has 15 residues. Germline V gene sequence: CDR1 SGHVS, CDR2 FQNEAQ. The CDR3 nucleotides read TGTGCCAGCAGCCCCCAAGACAGTAGCAATCAGCCCCAGCATTTT. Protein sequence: CASSPQDSSNQPQHF.

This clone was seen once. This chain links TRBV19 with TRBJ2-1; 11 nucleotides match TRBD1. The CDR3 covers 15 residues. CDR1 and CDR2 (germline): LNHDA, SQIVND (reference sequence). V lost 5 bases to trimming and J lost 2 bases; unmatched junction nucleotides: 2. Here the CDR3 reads CASSLDRGPYNEQFF. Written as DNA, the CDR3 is TGTGCCAGTAGTCTGGACAGGGGGCCCTACAATGAGCAGTTCTTC.

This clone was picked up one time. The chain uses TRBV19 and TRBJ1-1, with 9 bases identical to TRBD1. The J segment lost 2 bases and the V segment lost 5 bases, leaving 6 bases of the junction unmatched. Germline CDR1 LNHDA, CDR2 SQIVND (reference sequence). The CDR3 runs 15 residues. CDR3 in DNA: TGTGCCAGTAGTTCCCAGGGACAGGGCAACACTGAAGCTTTCTTT. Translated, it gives CASSSQGQGNTEAFF.

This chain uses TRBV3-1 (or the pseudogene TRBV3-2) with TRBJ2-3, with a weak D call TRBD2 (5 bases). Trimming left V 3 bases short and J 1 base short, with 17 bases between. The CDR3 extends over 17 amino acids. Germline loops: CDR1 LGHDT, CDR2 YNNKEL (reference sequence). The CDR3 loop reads CASSQLRSSSRTDTQYF. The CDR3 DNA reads TGTGCCAGCAGCCAGTTGCGCTCTAGCAGCCGCACAGATACGCAGTATTTT.

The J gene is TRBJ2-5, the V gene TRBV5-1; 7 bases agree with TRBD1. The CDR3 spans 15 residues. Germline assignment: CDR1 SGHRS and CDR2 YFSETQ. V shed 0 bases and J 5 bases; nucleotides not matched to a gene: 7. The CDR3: CASSLGDRVGETQYF. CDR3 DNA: TGCGCCAGCAGCTTGGGTGACAGGGTAGGCGAGACCCAGTACTTC.

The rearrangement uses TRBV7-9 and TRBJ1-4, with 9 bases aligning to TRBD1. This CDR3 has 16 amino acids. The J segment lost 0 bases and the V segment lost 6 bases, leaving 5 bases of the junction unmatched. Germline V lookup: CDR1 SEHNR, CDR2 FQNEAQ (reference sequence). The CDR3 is CASSSGQGTTNEKLFF. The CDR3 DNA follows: TGTGCCAGCAGTTCGGGACAGGGCACAACTAATGAAAAACTGTTTTTT. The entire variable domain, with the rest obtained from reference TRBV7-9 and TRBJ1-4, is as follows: DTGVSQNPRHKITKRGQNVTFRCDPISEHNRLYWYRQTLGQGPEFLTYFQNEAQLEKSRLLSDRFSAERPKGSFSTLEIQRTEQGDSAMYLCASSSGQGTTNEKLFFGSGTQLSVL.